A single sample is the source of the 11 T cell receptor beta chains below, sequenced in a study of cytomegalovirus exposure and HLA in healthy donors. PCR involved 60 Vbeta and 13 Jbeta primers. Libraries were prepared by immunoSEQ multiplex PCR; TCRdb keeps only in-frame clonotypes and omits some of them. The table shows about 110,000 clones, with roughly 70% occurring only once. The sample taken for sequencing was PBMCs. The receptors were sampled from a woman in her thirties or forties in good health and CMV-seropositive.

The J gene is TRBJ1-5, the V gene TRBV27, with 7 bases that match TRBD1. CDR1 and CDR2 (germline): MNHEY, SMNVEV (reference sequence). With V trimmed by 3 bases and J by 5 bases, 4 bases remained unmatched. The CDR3 runs to 14 residues. CDR3 nucleotides: TGTGCCAGCAGTTTCGTCAGGGGGGATCAGCCCCAGCATTTT. Translation: CASSFVRGDQPQHF.

This clone was picked up one time. The chain uses TRBV5-4 and TRBJ1-1, with D unclear. Germline lookup yields CDR1 SGHNT and CDR2 YYREEE (reference sequence). This CDR3 is built from 11 residues. V lost 6 bases and J lost 1, with 4 bases in between. As DNA, the CDR3 is TGTGCCAGCACCAGGAACACTGAAGCTTTCTTT. Amino acid sequence: CASTRNTEAFF.

The chain has TRBV7-9 and TRBJ1-5; D perhaps matches TRBD1 (5 bases). The CDR3 runs to 15 residues. V was trimmed by 4 bases and J by 0 bases, leaving 10 bases between them. Germline V gene data show CDR1 as SEHNR and CDR2 as FQNEAQ (reference sequence). CDR3 loop: CASSSGGYSNQPQHF. The CDR3 DNA sequence: TGTGCCAGCAGCTCCGGGGGGTATAGCAATCAGCCCCAGCATTTT.

CDR3 region: CASSQIAGGYYEQYF. The CDR3 DNA sequence: TGTGCCAGCAGCCAAATAGCGGGGGGATACTACGAGCAGTACTTC. The chain joins TRBV7-2 to TRBJ2-7; 10 nucleotides agree with TRBD2. The CDR3 has 15 amino acids. The germline gives CDR1 SGHTA, CDR2 FQGNSA. After removal of 5 bases from V and 3 bases from J, the junction contained 7 bases not matched to a gene.

The genes are TRBV6-1 and TRBJ2-7; TRBD2 matches 12 bases. The CDR3 has 14 residues. Trimming took 5 bases from V and 4 from J; bases not matched to a gene: 3. Germline V lookup: CDR1 MNHNS, CDR2 SASEGT. The chain's CDR3 is CASSTTSGGYEQYF. The CDR3 DNA sequence: TGTGCCAGCAGTACGACTAGCGGGGGATACGAGCAGTACTTC.

The chain joins TRBV5-6 to TRBJ2-3; 7 bases are a match to TRBD2. The CDR3 is 15 residues long. Germline loops: CDR1 SGHDT, CDR2 YYEEEE. Losses at the gene ends were 3 bases for V and 8 bases for J; bases not matched to a gene: 12. CDR3 DNA: TGTGCCAGCAGCTCGGCCAGCGGGGTGTCAGCTACGCAGTATTTT. This gives the protein CASSSASGVSATQYF. Using reference TRBV5-6 and TRBJ2-3 for the parts outside the CDR3, the full variable domain is DAGVTQSPTHLIKTRGQQVTLRCSPKSGHDTVSWYQQALGQGPQFIFQYYEEEERQRGNFPDRFSGHQFPNYSSELNVNALLLGDSALYLCASSSASGVSATQYFGPGTRLTVL.

V gene TRBV30 combines with J gene TRBJ1-2, with a weak D call TRBD1 (6 bases). The CDR3 loop spans 14 amino acids. Germline-derived CDR1 and CDR2 are GTSNPN and SVGIG (reference sequence). V gave up 0 bases and J gave up 4 bases, with 12 bases separating them. This CDR3 is CAWSVGQRIYGYTF. The CDR3 DNA reads as TGTGCCTGGAGTGTCGGACAGCGAATCTATGGCTACACCTTC.

The rearrangement uses TRBV25-1 and TRBJ1-1; the match to TRBD1 covers 8 bases. Germline trimming cut 3 bases from V and 1 base from J; bases unmatched to any gene: 4. CDR3 length equals 15 residues. Germline lookup yields CDR1 MGHDK and CDR2 SYGVNS. DNA of the CDR3: TGTGCCAGCAGTGACCCGACAGGGGCGAACACTGAAGCTTTCTTT. It specifies CASSDPTGANTEAFF.

The J gene is TRBJ1-1, the V gene TRBV4-2; weak D call: TRBD1 (5 bases). The V end lost 0 bases, the J end lost 6 bases, and 14 bases lay between the germline ends. CDR3 size: 15 residues. Looked up from germline, CDR1 is LGHNA and CDR2 is YNFKEQ. The CDR3 is CASSQDRQLAAEAFF. The CDR3 DNA is TGTGCCAGCAGCCAAGATCGACAGTTAGCGGCTGAAGCTTTCTTT.

V is TRBV5-1 and J is TRBJ1-1, with 11 bases aligning to TRBD1. The CDR3 totals 16 residues. V lost 0 bases and J lost 1; bases outside the gene matches: 2. Per the germline V gene, CDR1 is SGHRS and CDR2 is YFSETQ. The DNA of the CDR3 is TGCGCCAGCAGCTTGGTGGGGACAGGGGGGAACACTGAAGCTTTCTTT. This gives the protein CASSLVGTGGNTEAFF.

V usage is TRBV28 and J usage is TRBJ1-6; 10 bases line up with TRBD1. V was clipped by 5 bases and J by 1 base; unmatched bases: 5. The length of the CDR3 is 17 residues. Germline lookup yields CDR1 MDHEN and CDR2 SYDVKM. CDR3 amino acids: CASSGTGAGSYNSPLHF. Here the CDR3 DNA reads TGTGCCAGCAGTGGGACAGGGGCAGGGTCCTATAATTCACCCCTCCACTTT.